The 13 T cell receptor beta chains given below trace back to one sample, sequenced in a study of neoadjuvant anti-PD-1 for oral cavity cancer. Clones were sequenced by immunoSEQ multiplex PCR, and TCRdb holds only the in-frame ones, with some missing. The data show about 5,000 clones, with 50% to 60% seen just once and roughly 7.1% held by the top ten. The sample's time point: after neoadjuvant nivolumab, at surgical resection. The sequencing here drew on tumor tissue, taken after nivolumab (anti-PD-1) treatment. The receptors originated from a person aged 35-79 years with oral cavity squamous cell carcinoma.

The chain has TRBV7-1 and TRBJ2-7; D is possibly TRBD1 (6 bases). TRBV7-1 is identified as an open reading frame with a role that is uncertain. This CDR3 contains 12 residues. Trimming stripped 3 bases from V and 6 bases from J, with 9 bases between. CDR3 region: CASSSGQREQYF. For the CDR3, the DNA is TGTGCCAGCAGCTCCGGACAGCGCGAGCAGTACTTC.

This chain links TRBV18 with TRBJ1-6, with 8 bases matching TRBD1. Trimming cost V 3 bases and J 9 bases; bases outside gene matches: 4. The germline CDR1 and CDR2 sequences are KGHSH and LQKENI. This CDR3 has 14 amino acids. The CDR3 DNA follows: TGTGCCAGCTCACCTGAGACAGGGGCTTCACCCCTCCACTTT. It is translated as CASSPETGASPLHF.

The V and J genes are TRBV18 and TRBJ1-1; TRBD1 matches at 9 bases. In germline, CDR1 is KGHSH, CDR2 LQKENI. V shed 6 bases and J 4 bases; nucleotides not matched to a gene: 3. This CDR3 has 13 amino acids. This chain's CDR3 is CASSTDRGTEAFF. CDR3 DNA: TGTGCCAGCTCCACGGACAGGGGCACTGAAGCTTTCTTT. The entire variable domain, with the rest obtained from reference TRBV18 and TRBJ1-1, is as follows: NAGVMQNPRHLVRRRGQEARLRCSPMKGHSHVYWYRQLPEEGLKFMVYLQKENIIDESGMPKERFSAEFPKEGPSILRIQQVVRGDSAAYFCASSTDRGTEAFFGQGTRLTVV.

This clone showed up just a few times. This chain links TRBV30 with TRBJ2-7; no firm D call. In germline, CDR1 is GTSNPN, CDR2 SVGIG (reference sequence). V was shortened by 0 bases and J by 3 bases, with 6 bases between the two germline ends. This CDR3 spans 12 amino acids. The CDR3 region is CAWSVDRYEQYF. CDR3 coding DNA: TGTGCCTGGAGTGTAGACCGCTACGAGCAGTACTTC. Looking up the rest from reference TRBV30 and TRBJ2-7 gives the full variable domain: SQTIHQWPATLVQPVGSPLSLECTVEGTSNPNLYWYRQAAGRGLQLLFYSVGIGQISSEVPQNLSASRPQDRQFILSSKKLLLSDSGFYLCAWSVDRYEQYFGPGTRLTVT.

The rearrangement joins TRBV19 to TRBJ2-1; D may be TRBD2 (6 bases). Germline CDR1 reads LNHDA; CDR2 reads SQIVND (reference sequence). Trimming removed 5 bases at V and 1 base at J, with 15 bases between. This CDR3 has 16 amino acids. Written as DNA, the CDR3 is TGTGCCAGTAGTGGCTCGGAGGGAGTATCCTACAATGAGCAGTTCTTC. It translates to CASSGSEGVSYNEQFF.

In this sample, this clone turned up a few times. V is TRBV5-1 and J is TRBJ2-7; D gene unclear. Trimming removed 4 bases at V and 0 bases at J, with 17 bases between. This CDR3 is 16 amino acids long. Germline CDR1 is SGHRS and CDR2 is YFSETQ. The CDR3 reads CASSRQGSAFSYEQYF. In DNA form, the CDR3 reads TGCGCCAGCAGCCGGCAAGGGTCAGCCTTCTCCTACGAGCAGTACTTC. Combining the CDR3 with reference TRBV5-1 and TRBJ2-7 gives the whole variable domain KAGVTQTPRYLIKTRGQQVTLSCSPISGHRSVSWYQQTPGQGLQFLFEYFSETQRNKGNFPGRFSGRQFSNSRSEMNVSTLELGDSALYLCASSRQGSAFSYEQYFGPGTRLTVT.

The chain uses TRBV7-9 and TRBJ1-1; possible D gene TRBD1, 5 bases. The CDR3 consists of 13 residues. Trimming left V 7 bases short and J 4 bases short, with 13 bases between. Germline assignment: CDR1 SEHNR and CDR2 FQNEAQ (reference sequence). CDR3 in DNA: TGTGCCAGCACCCCAACGGGGGTCACTGAAGCTTTCTTT. Translation: CASTPTGVTEAFF.

CDR3 DNA sequence: TGTGCCAGCAGATACGATGGCAGGGGTTCTGGAAACACCATATATTTT. The encoded protein is CASRYDGRGSGNTIYF. The genes are TRBV6-5 and TRBJ1-3, with D possibly being TRBD1 (6 bases). The CDR3 has 16 amino acids. CDR1 and CDR2 (germline): MNHEY, SVGAGI. Trimming removed 6 bases from V and 1 base from J, with 16 bases in between.

This clone was seen a few times. The rearrangement links TRBV5-6 to TRBJ2-5; no clear D. The germline CDR1 and CDR2 sequences are SGHDT and YYEEEE. V was shortened by 0 bases and J by 2 bases, with 8 bases between the two germline ends. CDR3 length equals 14 residues. The CDR3 DNA reads as TGTGCCAGCAGCTTGGCGGTCATTCAAGAGACCCAGTACTTC. It is translated as CASSLAVIQETQYF.

This clone was seen a few times. The chain recombines TRBV19 with TRBJ1-5, with 10 positions matching TRBD1. Germline lookup yields CDR1 LNHDA and CDR2 SQIVND (reference sequence). The CDR3 consists of 15 residues. Trimming took 6 bases from V and 6 from J; bases not matched to a gene: 8. The CDR3 loop reads CASRPPGQGPQPQHF. The CDR3, as DNA: TGTGCCAGTAGACCGCCGGGACAGGGGCCTCAGCCCCAGCATTTT.

The chain is built from TRBV27 and TRBJ1-5; TRBD1 is a possible D gene (6 bases). V was cut by 5 bases and J by 2 bases, with 13 bases left in between. CDR3 size: 15 residues. Looked up from germline, CDR1 is MNHEY and CDR2 is SMNVEV (reference sequence). The DNA for the CDR3 is TGTGCCAGCAGTCCACAGGGTTTGGGCAATCAGCCCCAGCATTTT. This encodes CASSPQGLGNQPQHF.

This clone came up a few times. The gene calls are TRBV4-2 and TRBJ1-2; 7 nucleotides agree with TRBD1. The CDR3 length is 13 residues. Trimming at V came to 1 base and at J to 8 bases, leaving 4 bases not matched to a gene. Germline assignment: CDR1 LGHNA and CDR2 YNFKEQ. The CDR3 spells CASSQGDRVGYTF. The CDR3 DNA is TGTGCCAGCAGCCAAGGAGACAGGGTAGGCTACACCTTC.

The chain employs TRBV6-1 and TRBJ2-1; 9 nucleotides match TRBD2. The CDR3 sequence is 16 residues long. From germline, CDR1 is MNHNS and CDR2 SASEGT. Germline trimming cut 1 base from V and 6 bases from J; bases unmatched to any gene: 7. The CDR3 protein is CASSEGGLAGGNEQFF. The CDR3 region has the DNA TGTGCCAGCAGTGAAGGGGGACTAGCCGGAGGCAATGAGCAGTTCTTC.